Listed here are 18 T cell receptor beta chains from one sample, sequenced in a study of OX40 agonist ivuxolimab in advanced cancers. Repertoires were generated with immunoSEQ multiplex PCR, while TCRdb's copy carries only in-frame clones and drops some. The sample shows about 53,000 clones, roughly 80% of them seen only once. The sequencing here drew on CD4+ or CD8+ T cells sorted from blood, taken in a trial of the OX40 agonist ivuxolimab. The source of these receptors is an adult with an advanced solid tumor such as melanoma, head and neck, liver or kidney cancer.

This chain uses TRBV7-2 with TRBJ2-5; TRBD2 matches 10 bases. The CDR3 covers 16 residues. CDR1 is SGHTA, CDR2 FQGNSA, per germline. V shed 1 base and J 1 base; nucleotides not matched to a gene: 3. CDR3 DNA sequence: TGTGCCAGCAGCTTAGGGAAGCGGGAGGGCCAAGAGACCCAGTACTTC. Protein product: CASSLGKREGQETQYF. Full variable domain (outside the CDR3, taken from reference TRBV7-2 and TRBJ2-5): GAGVSQSPSNKVTEKGKDVELRCDPISGHTALYWYRQSLGQGLEFLIYFQGNSAPDKSGLPSDRFSAERTGGSVSTLTIQRTQQEDSAVYLCASSLGKREGQETQYFGPGTRLLVL.

V gene TRBV5-4 combines with J gene TRBJ2-5; 8 nucleotides match TRBD2. Germline V gene lookup returns CDR1 SGHNT and CDR2 YYREEE (reference sequence). Unmatched junction bases numbered 8, after V lost 3 bases and J lost 1 base. The CDR3 contains 16 residues. The CDR3 region has the DNA TGTGCCAGCAGCTATAAAGTAGCGGGATTCCAAGAGACCCAGTACTTC. This encodes CASSYKVAGFQETQYF.

This clone was seen a few times. The rearrangement joins TRBV10-2 to TRBJ2-3; 8 nucleotides align to TRBD2. The CDR3 is made up of 13 amino acids. The junction had 4 bases not matched to a gene; V was cut back by 9 bases and J by 2 bases. CDR1 is WSHSY, CDR2 SAAADI, per germline. This CDR3 is CASKTSVTDTQYF. CDR3 nucleotide sequence: TGCGCCAGTAAGACTAGCGTCACAGATACGCAGTATTTT.

CDR3 sequence reads: CASSLELPSFTSTDTQYF. The CDR3 coding sequence is TGTGCCAGCAGCTTGGAACTGCCGTCCTTTACCAGCACAGATACGCAGTATTTT. This sequence joins TRBV5-8 and TRBJ2-3; D gene unclear. CDR3 length: 18 residues. The germline V and J ends were trimmed by 0 bases and 0 bases, with 17 bases remaining between them. In germline, CDR1 is SGHTS, CDR2 YDEGEE.

The chain is built from TRBV7-9 and TRBJ2-3; D unresolved. Germline CDR1 is SEHNR and CDR2 is FQNEAQ (reference sequence). This CDR3 has 12 amino acids. With 5 bases removed from V and 4 bases from J, the gap between germline ends came to 7 bases. This chain's CDR3 is CASSTHPDTQYF. The CDR3 nucleotides are TGTGCCAGCAGCACACACCCAGATACGCAGTATTTT.

The chain couples TRBV30 to TRBJ1-2; D not resolved. The germline V gene encodes CDR1 GTSNPN and CDR2 SVGIG (reference sequence). V was shortened by 2 bases and J by 4 bases, with 11 bases between the two germline ends. The CDR3 is made up of 13 amino acids. The CDR3 is CAWSRAEGYGYTF. In DNA form, the CDR3 reads TGTGCCTGGAGTCGGGCCGAAGGCTATGGCTACACCTTC.

The chain couples TRBV6-5 to TRBJ1-2; TRBD1 aligns across 9 bases. The CDR3 is made up of 14 amino acids. The V gene's germline CDR1 is MNHEY and CDR2 SVGAGI. The trim removed 1 base at V and 8 bases at J, leaving 5 bases unmatched. CDR3 bases: TGTGCCAGCAGTTACTTACAGGGGGCAAAGGGCTACACCTTC. Its protein product is CASSYLQGAKGYTF.

The chain couples TRBV6-1 to TRBJ1-5; a weak D match, TRBD1 (6 bases). The CDR3 is 14 amino acids. V shed 6 bases and J shed 0 bases, with 9 bases lying between them. The germline V gene encodes CDR1 MNHNS and CDR2 SASEGT. The CDR3 reads CASRTGYSNQPQHF. The DNA for the CDR3 is TGTGCCAGCAGGACAGGTTATAGCAATCAGCCCCAGCATTTT.

This clone occurred once. The chain is built from TRBV5-1 and TRBJ1-2, with 9 bases fitting TRBD1. Trimming at V came to 2 bases and at J to 8 bases, leaving 13 bases not matched to a gene. CDR3 length: 16 amino acids. The germline CDR1 and CDR2 sequences are SGHRS and YFSETQ. CDR3 protein: CASSFFRDRESGGYTF. Written as DNA, the CDR3 is TGCGCCAGCAGCTTTTTCCGGGACAGGGAATCGGGGGGCTACACCTTC.

This rearrangement joins TRBV5-1 to TRBJ1-3; 8 bases are a match to TRBD1. The junction had 2 bases not matched to a gene; V was cut back by 6 bases and J by 3 bases. The CDR3 has 13 amino acids. Germline CDR1 reads SGHRS; CDR2 reads YFSETQ. This chain's CDR3 is CASTGQGGNTIYF. CDR3 nucleotides: TGCGCCAGCACCGGACAGGGTGGAAACACCATATATTTT.

By share, this clone counts as medium-sized. V is TRBV5-4 and J is TRBJ2-7; either TRBD1 or TRBD2 may fit D (5 bases each). The CDR3 consists of 14 residues. Trimming left V 4 bases short and J 2 bases short, with 13 bases between. Germline values: CDR1 SGHNT, CDR2 YYREEE (reference sequence). CDR3 in amino acids: CASSLELGAYEQYF. Written as DNA, the CDR3 is TGTGCCAGCAGCCTGGAGCTGGGGGCCTACGAGCAGTACTTC.

The chain is built from TRBV19 and TRBJ1-5; D remains unclear. V lost 3 bases, J lost 2 bases, and 11 bases lay in between. The CDR3 spans 15 residues. CDR1 LNHDA and CDR2 SQIVND come from the germline V gene (reference sequence). This CDR3 is CASSMEGFRNQPQHF. In DNA form, the CDR3 reads TGTGCCAGTAGTATGGAGGGATTCCGCAATCAGCCCCAGCATTTT.

Comment on this clone: One end of the junction fails to match germline, which may point to a read error. Other DNA sequences in this sample translate to the same CDR3. The chain links TRBV11-2 to TRBJ2-5; unclear D gene. Germline V gene data show CDR1 as SGHAT and CDR2 as FQNNGV. The CDR3 runs 14 residues. CDR3 sequence (DNA): TGCGCCAGCAGCTTAGAAATTCTGGGAGAGACCCAGTACTTC. Amino acid sequence: CASSLEILGETQYF.

This rearrangement joins TRBV7-2 to TRBJ2-5; 7 bases match TRBD1. Losses at the gene ends were 5 bases for V and 4 bases for J; bases not matched to a gene: 7. The CDR3 runs 14 residues. Germline CDR1 is SGHTA and CDR2 is FQGNSA. CDR3 nucleotides: TGTGCCAGCAGCCGAGACAGGGCTGCAGAGACCCAGTACTTC. This codes for CASSRDRAAETQYF.

The chain carries TRBV21-1 and TRBJ2-6; the table's D call, TRBD1, has no DNA check behind it. TRBV21-1 is a recognized pseudogene. This CDR3 comprises 17 residues. The CDR3 sequence: CASSYPGQGAGANVLTF. CDR3 coding DNA: TGTGCCAGCAGCTATCCGGGACAGGGGGCTGGGGCCAACGTCCTGACTTTC.

This sequence joins TRBV27 and TRBJ1-5; 7 nucleotides line up with TRBD1. Germline V gene sequence: CDR1 MNHEY, CDR2 SMNVEV (reference sequence). The CDR3 has 12 amino acids. Germline trimming cut 8 bases from V and 9 bases from J; bases unmatched to any gene: 7. CDR3 region: CASGSWTGPQHF. CDR3 nucleotide sequence: TGTGCCAGCGGGTCGTGGACAGGGCCCCAGCATTTT.

V is TRBV19 and J is TRBJ1-5; 10 bases fit TRBD1. The CDR3 contains 18 residues. Germline values: CDR1 LNHDA, CDR2 SQIVND (reference sequence). Trimming took 4 bases from V and 2 from J; bases not matched to a gene: 11. This CDR3 reads CASSNEWDRGTGNQPQHF. In DNA form, the CDR3 reads TGTGCCAGTAGTAACGAATGGGACAGGGGAACTGGCAATCAGCCCCAGCATTTT. The variable domain in full, with the rest retrieved from reference TRBV19 and TRBJ1-5, is DGGITQSPKYLFRKEGQNVTLSCEQNLNHDAMYWYRQDPGQGLRLIYYSQIVNDFQKGDIAEGYSVSREKKESFPLTVTSAQKNPTAFYLCASSNEWDRGTGNQPQHFGDGTRLSIL.

The chain carries TRBV19 and TRBJ2-3; D not certain. V was cut by 3 bases and J by 0 bases, with 10 bases left in between. The CDR3 runs to 15 residues. Looked up from germline, CDR1 is LNHDA and CDR2 is SQIVND (reference sequence). The CDR3 reads CASSIGQVSTDTQYF. CDR3 sequence (DNA): TGTGCCAGTAGTATTGGGCAGGTGAGCACAGATACGCAGTATTTT.